The present T cell receptor (beta chain) was sequenced within a study of T cell clonotyping in hematopoietic cell transplantation. The study's findings and limits: Graft donor and pretransplant recipient Inverse Simpson Index values predicted broader posttransplant TCR diversity.

Notes on this clone: Antigen: not known.

This CDR3 is built from 16 residues. J was trimmed by 3 bases and V by 3 bases; bases with no gene match: 7. Germline CDR1 is MGHRA and CDR2 is YSYEKL. TCRdb's copy holds only in-frame clones and misses some; the assay was immunoSEQ multiplex PCR. This table has 15,000 to 20,000 clones, about 85% appearing once. The clonotype originates from a male patient aged 60-69 years who had an allogeneic stem cell transplant from a related donor, so the T cells may come from the graft donor. Some clones in this sample may be carry-over from other donors' samples. The source was PBMCs, collected 100 days after allogeneic stem cell transplant. V gene TRBV4-1 combines with J gene TRBJ2-3; 9 positions match TRBD1. CDR3 coding DNA: TGCGCCAGCAGCCATCCCCGGGACAGGGAGACAGATACGCAGTATTTT. Protein product: CASSHPRDRETDTQYF.